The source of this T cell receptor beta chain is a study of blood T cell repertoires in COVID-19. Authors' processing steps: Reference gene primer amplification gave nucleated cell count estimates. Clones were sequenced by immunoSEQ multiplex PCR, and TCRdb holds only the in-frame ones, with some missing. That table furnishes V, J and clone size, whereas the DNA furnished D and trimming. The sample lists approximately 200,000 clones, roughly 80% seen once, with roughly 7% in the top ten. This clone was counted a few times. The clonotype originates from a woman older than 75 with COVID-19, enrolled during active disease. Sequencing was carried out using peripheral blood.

CDR3 residues: CASQRREGTNEKLFF. The CDR3 DNA is TGCGCCAGCCAACGGAGGGAAGGAACTAATGAAAAACTGTTTTTT. The chain employs TRBV4-1 and TRBJ1-4, with unresolved D. Looked up from germline, CDR1 is MGHRA and CDR2 is YSYEKL. V was pared by 8 bases and J by 1 base, with 14 bases between. The CDR3 has 15 residues.